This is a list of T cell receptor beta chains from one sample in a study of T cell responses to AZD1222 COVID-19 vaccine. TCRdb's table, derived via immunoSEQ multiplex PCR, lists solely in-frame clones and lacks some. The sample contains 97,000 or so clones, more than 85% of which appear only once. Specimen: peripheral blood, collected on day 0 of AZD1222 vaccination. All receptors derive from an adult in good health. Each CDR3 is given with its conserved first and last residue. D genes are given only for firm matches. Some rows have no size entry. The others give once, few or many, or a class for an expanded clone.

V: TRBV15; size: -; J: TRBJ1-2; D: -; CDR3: CATSSSRANYGYTF; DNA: TGTGCCACCAGCAGCAGCCGGGCTAACTATGGCTACACCTTC
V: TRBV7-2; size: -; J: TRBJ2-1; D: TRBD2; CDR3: CASSPTRAGRNEQFF; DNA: TGTGCCAGCAGCCCCACTAGAGCGGGGAGGAATGAGCAGTTCTTC
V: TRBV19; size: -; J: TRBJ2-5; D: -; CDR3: CASSINIRSGLAWETQYF; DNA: TGTGCCAGTAGTATCAATATTAGGTCGGGCCTCGCTTGGGAGACCCAGTACTTC
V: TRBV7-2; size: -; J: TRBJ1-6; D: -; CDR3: CASSSGVAHSPLHF; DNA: TGTGCCAGCAGCTCAGGGGTGGCCCACTCACCCCTCCACTTT
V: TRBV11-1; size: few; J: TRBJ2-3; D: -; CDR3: CASSLAPFGDTQYF; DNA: TGTGCCAGCAGCTTAGCACCATTCGGGGATACGCAGTATTTT
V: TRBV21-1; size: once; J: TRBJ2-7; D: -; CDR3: CASSKASGRTSYEQYF; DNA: TGTGCCAGCAGCAAAGCCTCTGGGCGGACGTCCTACGAGCAGTACTTC
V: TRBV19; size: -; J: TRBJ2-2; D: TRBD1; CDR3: CASRYRGAGELFF; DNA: TGTGCCAGTAGGTACAGGGGCGCCGGGGAGCTGTTTTTT
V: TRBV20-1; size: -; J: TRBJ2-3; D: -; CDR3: CSANADTQYF; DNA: TGCAGTGCTAACGCAGATACGCAGTATTTT
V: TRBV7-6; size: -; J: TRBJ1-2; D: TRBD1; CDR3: CASSSGTGVNYGYTF; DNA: TGTGCCAGCAGCTCGGGGACAGGAGTTAACTATGGCTACACCTTC
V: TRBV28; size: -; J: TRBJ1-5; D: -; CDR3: CASSLRLGNQPQHF; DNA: TGTGCCAGCAGTTTACGTTTAGGGAATCAGCCCCAGCATTTT